The rows below give T cell receptor beta chains drawn from one sample of a study of early T cells in non-severe SARS-CoV-2 infection. MiXCR was run by TCRdb on the 5' RACE reads, yielding one entry per CDR3 protein. The repertoire holds roughly 26,000 distinct CDR3 sequences, with roughly 4.1% as singletons. Sequencing used whole blood. The receptors were sampled from an adult who was a healthcare worker with PCR-confirmed SARS-CoV-2 infection or an uninfected control (not recorded which). The CDR3 runs from the conserved cysteine through the conserved F or W.

J,V,CDR3
TRBJ2-4,TRBV7-3,CASSLNGLRGSIQYF
TRBJ2-5,TRBV11-2,CASSRGTQETQYF
TRBJ1-4,TRBV4-1,CASSHGTGVEEKLFF
TRBJ2-3,TRBV7-3,CASSSSKNGRPYF
TRBJ1-1,TRBV7-9,CASSLRGGGDTEAFF
TRBJ2-7,TRBV13,CASSLTNGSSYEQYF
TRBJ1-5,TRBV12-3/TRBV12-4,CASSPAVSGQPQHF
TRBJ2-1,TRBV6-2/TRBV6-3,CASLLGGGNEQFF
TRBJ1-1,TRBV20-1,CSAKDRTNTEAFF
TRBJ2-3,TRBV20-1,CSATKASGRATGTDTQYF
TRBJ2-5,TRBV11-2,CASSLTLETQYF
TRBJ1-2,TRBV19,CASTALWGQDYGYTF
TRBJ2-1,TRBV7-9,CASSSYPGPGREQFF
TRBJ2-3,TRBV7-2,CASSLAIRTGVPDTQYF
TRBJ2-2,TRBV11-2,CASSLGSLRTSGRTTTGELFF
TRBJ2-7,TRBV20-1,CSARDGGGTSPYEQYF
TRBJ2-1,TRBV7-6,CASSHLPNEQFF
TRBJ1-2,TRBV7-9,CASSLTYTNYGYTF
TRBJ2-7,TRBV7-2,CASSTGGHRGSYEQYF
TRBJ2-1,TRBV20-1,CSSASGRKNEQFF
TRBJ2-7,TRBV4-1,CASSLEGEFGYEQYF
TRBJ1-6,TRBV20-1,CSARDFAGRSSYNSPLHF
.,TRBV11-2,CASSLDSSGSNTDTQHF
TRBJ1-1,TRBV6-6,CASRWTGTTFF
TRBJ2-5,TRBV9,CASNRWSGETQYF
TRBJ1-1,TRBV6-5,CASSSAGTMNTEAFF